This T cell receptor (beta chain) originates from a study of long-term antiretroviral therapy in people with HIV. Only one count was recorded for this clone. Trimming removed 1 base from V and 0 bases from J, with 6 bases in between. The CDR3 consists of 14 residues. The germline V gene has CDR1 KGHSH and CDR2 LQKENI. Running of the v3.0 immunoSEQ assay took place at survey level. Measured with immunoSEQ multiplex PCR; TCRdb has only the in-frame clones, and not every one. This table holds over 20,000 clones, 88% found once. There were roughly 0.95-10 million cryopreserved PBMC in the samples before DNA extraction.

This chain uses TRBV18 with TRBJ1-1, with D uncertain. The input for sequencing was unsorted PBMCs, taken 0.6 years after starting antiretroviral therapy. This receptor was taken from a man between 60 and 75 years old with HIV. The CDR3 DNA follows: TGTGCCAGCTCACCACTTCTATTGAACACTGAAGCTTTCTTT. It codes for CASSPLLLNTEAFF.